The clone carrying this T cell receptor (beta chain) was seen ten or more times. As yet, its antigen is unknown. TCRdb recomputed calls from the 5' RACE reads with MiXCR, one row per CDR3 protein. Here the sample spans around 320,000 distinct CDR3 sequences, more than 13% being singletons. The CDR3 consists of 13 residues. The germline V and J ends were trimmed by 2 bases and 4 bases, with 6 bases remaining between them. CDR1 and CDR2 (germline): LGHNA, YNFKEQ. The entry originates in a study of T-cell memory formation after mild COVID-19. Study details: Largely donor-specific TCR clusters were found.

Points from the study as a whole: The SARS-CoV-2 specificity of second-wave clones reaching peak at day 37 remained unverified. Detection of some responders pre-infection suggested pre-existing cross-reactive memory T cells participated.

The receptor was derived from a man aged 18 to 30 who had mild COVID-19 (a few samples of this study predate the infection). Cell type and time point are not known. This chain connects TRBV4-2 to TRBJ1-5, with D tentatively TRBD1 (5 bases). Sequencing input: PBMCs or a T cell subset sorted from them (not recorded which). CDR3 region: CASSQQGNQPQHF. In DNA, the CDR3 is TGTGCCAGCAGCCAACAGGGAAATCAGCCCCAGCATTTT.